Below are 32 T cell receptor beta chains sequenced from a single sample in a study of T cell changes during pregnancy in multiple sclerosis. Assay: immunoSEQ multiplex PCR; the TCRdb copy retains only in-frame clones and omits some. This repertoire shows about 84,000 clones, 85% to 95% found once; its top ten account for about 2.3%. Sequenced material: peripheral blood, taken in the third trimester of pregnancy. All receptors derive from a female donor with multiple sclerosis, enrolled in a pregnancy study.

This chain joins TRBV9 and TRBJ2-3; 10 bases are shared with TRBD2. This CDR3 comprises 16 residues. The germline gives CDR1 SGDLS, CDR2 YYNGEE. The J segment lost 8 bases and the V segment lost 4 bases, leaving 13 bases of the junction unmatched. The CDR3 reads CASSRASGGTSGTQYF. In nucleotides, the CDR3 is TGTGCCAGCAGCCGGGCTAGCGGGGGAACCTCTGGTACGCAGTATTTT.

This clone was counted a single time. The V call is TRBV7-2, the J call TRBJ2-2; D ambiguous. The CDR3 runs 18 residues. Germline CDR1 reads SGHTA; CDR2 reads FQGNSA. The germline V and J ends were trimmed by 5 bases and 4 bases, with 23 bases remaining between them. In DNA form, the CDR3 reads TGTGCCAGCAGCCGACGGTCAGTTGGCAATTCGGGCACCGGGGAGCTGTTTTTT. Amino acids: CASSRRSVGNSGTGELFF.

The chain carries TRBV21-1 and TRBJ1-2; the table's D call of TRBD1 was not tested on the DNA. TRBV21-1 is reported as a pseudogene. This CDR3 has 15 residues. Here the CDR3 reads CASSIGQGNRRGYTF. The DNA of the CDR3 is TGTGCCAGCAGCATCGGACAGGGAAACCGTCGGGGCTACACCTTC.

The CDR3 here is CAISDSGVSTDTQYF. CDR3 nucleotide sequence: TGTGCCATCAGTGATAGCGGGGTTAGCACAGATACGCAGTATTTT. The chain has TRBV10-3 and TRBJ2-3; 8 bases line up with TRBD2. The CDR3 sequence is 15 residues long. CDR1 is ENHRY, CDR2 SYGVKD, per germline. J gave up 0 bases and V 3 bases, and 2 bases lay outside the gene matches.

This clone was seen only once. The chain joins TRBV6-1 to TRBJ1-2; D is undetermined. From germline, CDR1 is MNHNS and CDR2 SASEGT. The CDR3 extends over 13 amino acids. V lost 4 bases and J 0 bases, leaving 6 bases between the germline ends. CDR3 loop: CASSALPNYGYTF. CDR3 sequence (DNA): TGTGCCAGCAGTGCCCTACCTAACTATGGCTACACCTTC.

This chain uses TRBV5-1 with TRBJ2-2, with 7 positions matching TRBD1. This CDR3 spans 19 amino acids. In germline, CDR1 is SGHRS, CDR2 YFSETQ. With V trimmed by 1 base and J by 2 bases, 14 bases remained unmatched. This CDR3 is CASSLYWARGTANTGELFF. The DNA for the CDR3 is TGCGCCAGCAGCTTGTATTGGGCGAGGGGGACAGCCAACACCGGGGAGCTGTTTTTT.

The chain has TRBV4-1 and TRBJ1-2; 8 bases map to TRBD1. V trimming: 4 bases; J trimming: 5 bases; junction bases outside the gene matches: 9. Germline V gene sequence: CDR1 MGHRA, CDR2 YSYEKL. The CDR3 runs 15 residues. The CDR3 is CASSPTGVFRYGYTF. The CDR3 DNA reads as TGCGCCAGCAGCCCGACAGGGGTTTTTCGGTATGGCTACACCTTC.

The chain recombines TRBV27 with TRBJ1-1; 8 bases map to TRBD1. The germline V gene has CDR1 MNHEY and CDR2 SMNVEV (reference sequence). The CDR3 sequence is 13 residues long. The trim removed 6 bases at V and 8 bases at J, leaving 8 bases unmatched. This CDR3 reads CASRRTGPTEAFF. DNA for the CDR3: TGTGCCAGCAGGAGGACAGGGCCTACCGAAGCTTTCTTT.

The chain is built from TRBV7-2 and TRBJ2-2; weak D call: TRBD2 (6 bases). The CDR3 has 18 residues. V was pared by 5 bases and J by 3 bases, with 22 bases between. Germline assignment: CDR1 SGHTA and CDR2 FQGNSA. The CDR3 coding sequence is TGTGCCAGCAGCGCCACCCCTCTGGGGGGAGAGGACACCGGGGAGCTGTTTTTT. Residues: CASSATPLGGEDTGELFF.

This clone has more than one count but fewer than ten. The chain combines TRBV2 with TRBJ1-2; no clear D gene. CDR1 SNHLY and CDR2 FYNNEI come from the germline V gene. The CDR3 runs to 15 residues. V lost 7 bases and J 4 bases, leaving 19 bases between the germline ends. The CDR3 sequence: CASTPSPHLAYGYTF. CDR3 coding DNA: TGTGCCAGCACCCCATCCCCCCATCTAGCCTATGGCTACACCTTC. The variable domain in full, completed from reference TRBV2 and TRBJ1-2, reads EPEVTQTPSHQVTQMGQEVILRCVPISNHLYFYWYRQILGQKVEFLVSFYNNEISEKSEIFDDQFSVERPDGSNFTLKIRSTKLEDSAMYFCASTPSPHLAYGYTFGSGTRLTVV.

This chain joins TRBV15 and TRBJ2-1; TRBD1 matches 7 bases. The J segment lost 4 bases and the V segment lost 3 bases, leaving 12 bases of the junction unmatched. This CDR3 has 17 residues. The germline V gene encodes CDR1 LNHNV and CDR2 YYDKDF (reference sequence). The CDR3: CATSSRDRGGFYNEQFF. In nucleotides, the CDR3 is TGTGCCACCAGCAGCCGGGACAGAGGGGGTTTTTACAATGAGCAGTTCTTC.

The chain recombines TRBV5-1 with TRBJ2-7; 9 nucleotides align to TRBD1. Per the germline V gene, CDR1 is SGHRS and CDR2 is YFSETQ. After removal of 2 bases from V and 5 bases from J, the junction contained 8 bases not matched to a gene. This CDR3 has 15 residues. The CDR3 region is CASSLEWTGVNEQYF. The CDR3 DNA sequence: TGCGCCAGCAGCTTAGAGTGGACAGGGGTGAACGAGCAGTACTTC.

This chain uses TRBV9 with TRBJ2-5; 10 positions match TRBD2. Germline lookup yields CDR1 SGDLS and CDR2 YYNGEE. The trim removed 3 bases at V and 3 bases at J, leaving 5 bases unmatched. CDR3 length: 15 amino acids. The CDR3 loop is CASSAGTSVKETQYF. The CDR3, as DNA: TGTGCCAGCAGCGCCGGGACTAGCGTAAAAGAGACCCAGTACTTC.

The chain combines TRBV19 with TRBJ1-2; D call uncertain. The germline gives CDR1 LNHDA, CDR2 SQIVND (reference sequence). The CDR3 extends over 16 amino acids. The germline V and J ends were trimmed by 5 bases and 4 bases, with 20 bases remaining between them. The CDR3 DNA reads TGTGCCAGTAGTCCCCCAGGACGCTCTCGGGGCTATGGCTACACCTTC. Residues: CASSPPGRSRGYGYTF.

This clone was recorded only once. CDR3 in DNA: TGTGCCAGCAGCTCCCCCAGCGGGGTCGAGCAGTACTTC. Amino acid sequence: CASSSPSGVEQYF. This sequence joins TRBV9 and TRBJ2-7; 7 nucleotides line up with TRBD2. V gave up 4 bases and J gave up 6 bases; unmatched junction bases: 7. The germline gives CDR1 SGDLS, CDR2 YYNGEE. The CDR3 covers 13 residues.

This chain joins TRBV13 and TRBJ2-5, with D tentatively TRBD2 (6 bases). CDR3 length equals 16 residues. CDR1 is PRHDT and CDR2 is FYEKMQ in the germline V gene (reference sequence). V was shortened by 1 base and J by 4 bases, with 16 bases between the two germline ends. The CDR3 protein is CASSLAAGQGGETQYF. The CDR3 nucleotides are TGTGCCAGCAGCTTAGCGGCGGGGCAGGGTGGAGAGACCCAGTACTTC.

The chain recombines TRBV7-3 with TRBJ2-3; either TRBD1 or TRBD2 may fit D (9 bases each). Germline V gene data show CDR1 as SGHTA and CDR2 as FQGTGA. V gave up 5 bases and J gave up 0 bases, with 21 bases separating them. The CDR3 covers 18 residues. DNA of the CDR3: TGTGCCAGCAGCATCGGGACAGGGAGCGGGGGGAGCACAGATACGCAGTATTTT. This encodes CASSIGTGSGGSTDTQYF.

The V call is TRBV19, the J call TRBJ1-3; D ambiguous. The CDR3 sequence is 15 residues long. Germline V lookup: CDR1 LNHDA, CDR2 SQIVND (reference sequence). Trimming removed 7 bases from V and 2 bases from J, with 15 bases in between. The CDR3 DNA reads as TGTGCCAGTACTCGGGAGTTCATAACTGGAAACACCATATATTTT. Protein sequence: CASTREFITGNTIYF.

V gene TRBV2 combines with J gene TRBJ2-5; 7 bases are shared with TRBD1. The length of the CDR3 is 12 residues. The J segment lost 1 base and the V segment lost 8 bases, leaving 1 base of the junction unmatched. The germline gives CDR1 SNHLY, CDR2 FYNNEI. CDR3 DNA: TGTGCCAGCGGGGACAGCCAAGAGACCCAGTACTTC. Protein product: CASGDSQETQYF.

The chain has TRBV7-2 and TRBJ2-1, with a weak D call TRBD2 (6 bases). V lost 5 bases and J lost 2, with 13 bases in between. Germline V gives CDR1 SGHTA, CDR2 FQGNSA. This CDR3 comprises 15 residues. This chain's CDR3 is CASSPEWGAYNEQFF. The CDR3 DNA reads TGTGCCAGCAGCCCCGAGTGGGGGGCCTACAATGAGCAGTTCTTC.

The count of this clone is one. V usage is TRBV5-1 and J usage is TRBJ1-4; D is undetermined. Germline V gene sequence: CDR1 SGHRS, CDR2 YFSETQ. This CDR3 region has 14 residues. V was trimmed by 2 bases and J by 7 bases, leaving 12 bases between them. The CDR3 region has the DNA TGCGCCAGCAGCTTTGAGGGCGCGGGTGAAAAACTGTTTTTT. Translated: CASSFEGAGEKLFF.

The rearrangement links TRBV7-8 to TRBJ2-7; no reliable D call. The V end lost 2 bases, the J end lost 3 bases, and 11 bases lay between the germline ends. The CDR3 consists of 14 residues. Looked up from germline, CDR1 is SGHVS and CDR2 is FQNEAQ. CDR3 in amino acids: CASSLRVADYEQYF. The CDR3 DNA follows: TGTGCCAGCAGCTTACGGGTAGCCGACTACGAGCAGTACTTC.

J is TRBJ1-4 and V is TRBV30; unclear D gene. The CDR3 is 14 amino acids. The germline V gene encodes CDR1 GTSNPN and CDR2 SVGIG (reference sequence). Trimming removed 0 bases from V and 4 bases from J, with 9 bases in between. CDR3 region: CAWSVWSRNEKLFF. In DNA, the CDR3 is TGTGCCTGGAGTGTATGGAGCCGTAATGAAAAACTGTTTTTT.

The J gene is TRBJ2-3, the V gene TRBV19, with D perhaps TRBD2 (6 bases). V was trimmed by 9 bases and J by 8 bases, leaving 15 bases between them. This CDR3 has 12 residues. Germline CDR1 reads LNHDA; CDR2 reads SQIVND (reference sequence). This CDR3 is CASRGLSGTQYF. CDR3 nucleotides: TGTGCCAGCCGAGGACTATCCGGTACGCAGTATTTT. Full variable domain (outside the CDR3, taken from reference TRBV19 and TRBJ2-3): DGGITQSPKYLFRKEGQNVTLSCEQNLNHDAMYWYRQDPGQGLRLIYYSQIVNDFQKGDIAEGYSVSREKKESFPLTVTSAQKNPTAFYLCASRGLSGTQYFGPGTRLTVL.

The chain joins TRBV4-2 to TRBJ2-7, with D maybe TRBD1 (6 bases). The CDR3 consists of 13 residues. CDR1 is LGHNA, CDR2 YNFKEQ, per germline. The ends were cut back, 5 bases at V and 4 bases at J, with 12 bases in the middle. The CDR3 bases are TGTGCCAGCAGCGCAGACAGGCCGTACGAGCAGTACTTC. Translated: CASSADRPYEQYF.

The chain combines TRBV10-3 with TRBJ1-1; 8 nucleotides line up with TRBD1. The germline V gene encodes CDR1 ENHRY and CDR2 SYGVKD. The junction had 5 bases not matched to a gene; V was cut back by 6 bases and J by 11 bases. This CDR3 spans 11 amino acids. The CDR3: CAISTYRGAFF. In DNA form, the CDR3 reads TGTGCCATCAGCACGTACAGGGGGGCTTTCTTT.

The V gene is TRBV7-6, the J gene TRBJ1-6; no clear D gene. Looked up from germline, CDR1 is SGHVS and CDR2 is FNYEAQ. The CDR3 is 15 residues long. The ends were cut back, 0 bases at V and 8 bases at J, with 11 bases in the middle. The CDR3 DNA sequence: TGTGCCAGCAGCTTAGCAGATAAGCGGTATTCACCCCTCCACTTT. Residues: CASSLADKRYSPLHF.

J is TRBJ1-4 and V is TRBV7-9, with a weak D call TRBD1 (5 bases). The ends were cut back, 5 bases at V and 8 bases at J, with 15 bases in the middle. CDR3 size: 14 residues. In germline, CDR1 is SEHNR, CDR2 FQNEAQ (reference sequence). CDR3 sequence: CASSPPWGEEKLFF. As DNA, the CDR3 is TGTGCCAGCAGCCCCCCTTGGGGCGAAGAAAAACTGTTTTTT.

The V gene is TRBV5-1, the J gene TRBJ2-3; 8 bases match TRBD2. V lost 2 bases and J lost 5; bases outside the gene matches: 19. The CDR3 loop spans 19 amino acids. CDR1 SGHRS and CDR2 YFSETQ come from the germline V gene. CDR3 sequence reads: CASSLDTTHAGGLGDTQYF. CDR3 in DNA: TGCGCCAGCAGCTTAGATACGACACACGCGGGGGGCCTTGGAGATACGCAGTATTTT.

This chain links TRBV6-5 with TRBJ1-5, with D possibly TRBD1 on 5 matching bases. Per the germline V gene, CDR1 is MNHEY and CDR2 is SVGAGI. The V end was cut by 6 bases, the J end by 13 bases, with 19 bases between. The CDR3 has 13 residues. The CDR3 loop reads CASRGGAGQHQHF. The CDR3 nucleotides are TGTGCCAGCAGAGGTGGGGCCGGACAACATCAGCATTTT.

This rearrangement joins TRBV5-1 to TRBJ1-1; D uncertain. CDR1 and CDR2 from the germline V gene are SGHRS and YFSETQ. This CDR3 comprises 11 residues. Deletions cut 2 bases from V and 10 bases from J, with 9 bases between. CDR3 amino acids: CASSFGRRAFF. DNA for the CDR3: TGCGCCAGCAGCTTCGGTAGAAGAGCTTTCTTT.

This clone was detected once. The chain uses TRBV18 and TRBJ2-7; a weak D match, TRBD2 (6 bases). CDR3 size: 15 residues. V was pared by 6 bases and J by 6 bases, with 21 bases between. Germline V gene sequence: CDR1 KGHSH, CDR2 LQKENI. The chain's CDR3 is CASSRDLASVVEQYF. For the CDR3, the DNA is TGTGCCAGCTCGCGCGACCTAGCGTCGGTGGTCGAGCAGTACTTC.